This T cell receptor (beta chain) was observed in a study of blood T cell repertoires in COVID-19. Overall study context: Donors in the United States, Italy and Spain gave samples during acute or convalescent COVID-19. The cDNA or gDNA used as material had been derived from T cells, B-cell-depleted T cells, or PBMCs.

CDR1 SEHNR and CDR2 FQNEAQ come from the germline V gene (reference sequence). The V gene end was trimmed by 6 bases and the J gene end by 9 bases; junction bases not matched to a gene: 8. The CDR3 is 14 amino acids. In the authors' methods: Using reference gene primer amplification, nucleated cell counts were estimated. The method was immunoSEQ multiplex PCR; TCRdb's version includes in-frame clones alone and lacks a portion of them. V and J calls plus clone size are reproduced from that table; the DNA served to infer D and trimming. The sample contains about 220,000 clones, 80% of which appear only once. In this sample, this clone turned up once.

The gene calls are TRBV7-9 and TRBJ2-2; 9 positions agree with TRBD2. The sequenced sample consisted of peripheral blood. The source is a human donor in a cohort sampled during active COVID-19. CDR3 nucleotide sequence: TGTGCCAGCAGTAGCGGGAGTCAGTCCAGGGAGCTGTTTTTT. Amino acid sequence: CASSSGSQSRELFF.